The source of this T cell receptor (beta chain) is a study of cytomegalovirus exposure and HLA in healthy donors. With 60 Vbeta and 13 Jbeta primers, the PCR was carried out. Only in-frame clones appear in the TCRdb table, and some are missing; sequencing was by immunoSEQ multiplex PCR. The sample contains roughly 150,000 clones, over 60% of which appear only once. The germline V gene has CDR1 SGHDT and CDR2 YYEEEE. The CDR3 totals 13 residues. The V and J ends lost 4 bases and 6 bases respectively, with 11 bases between them. General study points: Prediction of most subjects' HLA-A and HLA-B alleles by TCR beta sequences was reportedly accurate.

On this clone itself: Its cognate antigen is unknown.

The rearrangement links TRBV5-6 to TRBJ1-5; TRBD1 is a possible D gene (5 bases). Source material: PBMCs. The TCR was taken from a man between 40 and 49 years old in good health and CMV-seronegative. The CDR3 spells CASSRERGQPQHF. DNA for the CDR3: TGTGCCAGCAGCCGGGAGAGGGGTCAGCCCCAGCATTTT.